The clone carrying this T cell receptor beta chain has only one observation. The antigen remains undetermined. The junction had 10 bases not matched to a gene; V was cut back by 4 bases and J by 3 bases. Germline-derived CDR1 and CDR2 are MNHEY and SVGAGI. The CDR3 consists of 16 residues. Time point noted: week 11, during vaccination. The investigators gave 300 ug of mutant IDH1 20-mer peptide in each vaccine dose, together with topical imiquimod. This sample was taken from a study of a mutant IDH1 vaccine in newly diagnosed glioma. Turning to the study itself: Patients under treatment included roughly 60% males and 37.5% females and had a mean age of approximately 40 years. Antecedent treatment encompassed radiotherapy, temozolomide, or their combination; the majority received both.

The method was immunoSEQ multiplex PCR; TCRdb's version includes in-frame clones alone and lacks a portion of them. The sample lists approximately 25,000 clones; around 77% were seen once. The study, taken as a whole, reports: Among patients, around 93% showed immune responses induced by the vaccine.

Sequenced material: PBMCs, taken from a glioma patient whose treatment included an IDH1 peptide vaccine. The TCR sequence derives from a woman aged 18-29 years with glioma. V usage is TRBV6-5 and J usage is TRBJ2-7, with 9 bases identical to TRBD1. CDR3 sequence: CASSFAKGQGLYEQYF. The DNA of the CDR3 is TGTGCCAGCAGTTTTGCGAAGGGACAGGGACTCTACGAGCAGTACTTC.